The 32 T cell receptor beta chains presented below share a single source sample, sequenced in a study of graft-versus-host responses after intestinal transplantation (dated by TCRdb to the early 2020s). Reading the label with the study, this specimen's time point is: cells obtained before transplantation from donor or recipient. Libraries were made using the immunoSEQ multiplex PCR assay. As stored in TCRdb, this immuneACCESS dataset retains in-frame rearrangements with V and J assigned. A fraction of the clones does not appear; measured against another copy, unresolved V genes explain less than half of the discrepancy, and the remainder lacks a known reason. This sample comprises tens of thousands of clones, about 93% of them detected only once. Jointly, the top ten make up over 0.45% of the sample. Their antigens are not known. The specimen was unstimulated CD8+ T cells sorted from spleen or lymph node cells, collected before intestinal transplant. The origin of the receptors is a human donor who received an intestinal transplant.

The sample holds a few counts of this clone. V gene TRBV19 combines with J gene TRBJ1-1; the D gene is possibly TRBD1 (6 bases). The CDR3 runs to 12 residues. Germline-derived CDR1 and CDR2 are LNHDA and SQIVND (reference sequence). The germline V and J ends were trimmed by 7 bases and 4 bases, with 10 bases remaining between them. CDR3 DNA: TGTGCCAGTACGACAGGAGTCACTGAAGCTTTCTTT. Translation: CASTTGVTEAFF.

The V gene is TRBV15, the J gene TRBJ2-2, with 10 bases identical to TRBD2. CDR1 is LNHNV and CDR2 is YYDKDF in the germline V gene (reference sequence). The CDR3 is 17 amino acids. V lost 10 bases and J lost 5; bases outside the gene matches: 16. The CDR3 protein is CAMPRWVDSGRTGELFF. In DNA form, the CDR3 reads TGTGCCATGCCGAGGTGGGTTGATAGCGGGAGGACCGGGGAGCTGTTTTTT.

The chain uses TRBV21-1 and TRBJ1-2; the table's D call of TRBD1 was not tested on the DNA. TRBV21-1 is flagged as a pseudogene. CDR3 size: 17 residues. In DNA form, the CDR3 reads TGTGCCAGCAGTACTTTGACAGGGGGCTCGGCTAACTATGGCTACACCTTC. It specifies CASSTLTGGSANYGYTF.

This rearrangement joins TRBV5-4 to TRBJ2-7; TRBD2 aligns across 13 bases. This CDR3 is 18 amino acids long. Trimming at V came to 4 bases and at J to 4 bases, leaving 14 bases not matched to a gene. Germline CDR1 SGHNT, CDR2 YYREEE (reference sequence). The CDR3 DNA follows: TGTGCCAGCAGCATAGGACTAGCGGGAGATGCTTCGTCTTACGAGCAGTACTTC. Amino acid sequence: CASSIGLAGDASSYEQYF.

This rearrangement joins TRBV5-8 to TRBJ1-1; D remains unclear. V was trimmed by 4 bases and J by 5 bases, leaving 15 bases between them. The germline V gene has CDR1 SGHTS and CDR2 YDEGEE. This CDR3 is 14 amino acids long. CDR3 DNA: TGTGCCAGCAGCATCGGGAGGATGGGGACTGAAGCTTTCTTT. This sequence encodes CASSIGRMGTEAFF.

The J gene is TRBJ1-2, the V gene TRBV11-2; D is perhaps TRBD1 (5 bases). This CDR3 region has 14 residues. Trimming removed 5 bases at V and 3 bases at J, with 13 bases between. The germline CDR1 and CDR2 sequences are SGHAT and FQNNGV. CDR3 residues: CASSQSSGDYGYTF. The CDR3 DNA reads TGTGCCAGCAGCCAATCTTCGGGGGACTATGGCTACACCTTC.

The chain is built from TRBV27 and TRBJ2-1, with D perhaps TRBD2 (7 bases). The CDR3 contains 13 residues. Trimming removed 5 bases from V and 7 bases from J, with 12 bases in between. CDR1 is MNHEY and CDR2 is SMNVEV in the germline V gene (reference sequence). The CDR3 DNA sequence: TGTGCCAGCAGTGTCGGGGGGCAGAATGAGCAGTTCTTC. This codes for CASSVGGQNEQFF.

The rearrangement uses TRBV27 and TRBJ2-1; D not certain. Germline values: CDR1 MNHEY, CDR2 SMNVEV (reference sequence). V dropped 6 bases and J dropped 6 bases, with 9 bases sitting between them. This CDR3 is built from 12 residues. DNA for the CDR3: TGTGCCAGCAGCCACCTCAGCAATGAGCAGTTCTTC. Protein sequence: CASSHLSNEQFF.

This chain connects TRBV7-6 to TRBJ2-5; a possible D gene is TRBD2 (5 bases). Germline-derived CDR1 and CDR2 are SGHVS and FNYEAQ. There are 17 residues in the CDR3. The germline V and J ends were trimmed by 2 bases and 5 bases, with 21 bases remaining between them. CDR3 coding DNA: TGTGCCAGCAGCTTATTTTTCGACGGGATGGGGAATGAGACCCAGTACTTC. Translating gives CASSLFFDGMGNETQYF.

J is TRBJ1-2 and V is TRBV25-1, with TRBD1 matching over 7 bases. This CDR3 contains 16 residues. Per germline, CDR1 MGHDK and CDR2 SYGVNS. Unmatched junction bases numbered 9, after V lost 3 bases and J lost 2 bases. The CDR3 coding sequence is TGTGCCAGCAGTGATAGTCCAGGGGGGCCGAACTATGGCTACACCTTC. Translation: CASSDSPGGPNYGYTF.

V gene TRBV11-2 combines with J gene TRBJ2-3, with 10 positions matching TRBD2. This CDR3 is built from 17 residues. V was clipped by 3 bases and J by 2 bases; unmatched bases: 8. Germline V lookup: CDR1 SGHAT, CDR2 FQNNGV. The CDR3 nucleotides are TGTGCCAGCAGCTTTCGGGAAGCGGGGGGGCTCACAGATACGCAGTATTTT. Its protein product is CASSFREAGGLTDTQYF.

The gene calls are TRBV2 and TRBJ2-2, with TRBD1 matching over 7 bases. The CDR3 sequence is 17 residues long. Per germline, CDR1 SNHLY and CDR2 FYNNEI. V lost 0 bases, J lost 7 bases, and 11 bases stayed unmatched. The CDR3 region is CASSEAVTGTEGGELFF. The CDR3 DNA is TGTGCCAGCAGTGAAGCGGTGACCGGGACAGAAGGCGGGGAGCTGTTTTTT.

The rearrangement joins TRBV5-6 to TRBJ2-7; no reliable D call. CDR1 is SGHDT, CDR2 YYEEEE, per germline. V lost 2 bases, J lost 2 bases, and 8 bases lay in between. This CDR3 spans 13 amino acids. The chain's CDR3 is CASSFGRTYEQYF. As DNA, the CDR3 is TGTGCCAGCAGCTTTGGCCGTACCTACGAGCAGTACTTC.

V gene TRBV14 combines with J gene TRBJ2-5, with D tentatively TRBD2 (6 bases). This CDR3 comprises 15 residues. V lost 0 bases and J 1 base, leaving 9 bases between the germline ends. The germline V gene encodes CDR1 SGHDN and CDR2 FVKESK. The chain's CDR3 is CASSQEGGIQETQYF. For the CDR3, the DNA is TGTGCCAGCAGCCAAGAAGGCGGGATCCAAGAGACCCAGTACTTC.

This rearrangement joins TRBV5-1 to TRBJ2-7; a possible D gene is TRBD2 (5 bases). Germline V gene sequence: CDR1 SGHRS, CDR2 YFSETQ. The length of the CDR3 is 15 residues. V dropped 1 base and J dropped 1 base, with 12 bases sitting between them. CDR3 nucleotides: TGCGCCAGCAGCTTGATGTCTAGCAGTTCCTACGAGCAGTACTTC. Translated: CASSLMSSSSYEQYF.

V gene TRBV29-1 combines with J gene TRBJ2-1; no clear D gene. The CDR3 spans 10 residues. The V gene lost 4 bases and the J gene lost 8 bases, with 6 bases spanning the gap. CDR1 and CDR2 (germline): SQVTM, ANQGSEA. CDR3 sequence (DNA): TGCAGCGTTGCCGGTCATGAGCAGTTCTTC. Protein: CSVAGHEQFF.

The V call is TRBV4-1, the J call TRBJ2-7, with TRBD2 identical over 8 bases. CDR3 length equals 16 residues. The germline CDR1 and CDR2 sequences are MGHRA and YSYEKL. The V and J ends lost 1 base and 0 bases, in that order; junction bases with no gene match: 5. Here the CDR3 DNA reads TGCGCCAGCAGCCAAGGCACGGGGGGGAGCTCCTACGAGCAGTACTTC. Residues: CASSQGTGGSSYEQYF.

The rearrangement uses TRBV4-2 and TRBJ2-1, with a tentative D call TRBD1 (5 bases). Germline V gene data show CDR1 as LGHNA and CDR2 as YNFKEQ. The CDR3 has 16 residues. Deletions cut 1 base from V and 2 bases from J, with 12 bases between. In DNA, the CDR3 is TGTGCCAGCAGCCAAGTTGACCAGGGTACCTACAATGAGCAGTTCTTC. Translation: CASSQVDQGTYNEQFF.

The rearrangement links TRBV15 to TRBJ1-1; 7 nucleotides align to TRBD1. CDR3 size: 14 residues. The V and J ends lost 3 bases and 7 bases, in that order; junction bases with no gene match: 8. The germline V gene has CDR1 LNHNV and CDR2 YYDKDF (reference sequence). The CDR3 nucleotides are TGTGCCACCAGCAGGGACGGGACAGTCGGTGAAGCTTTCTTT. This translates into CATSRDGTVGEAFF.

This chain joins TRBV7-9 and TRBJ1-2; tentative D call: TRBD1 (5 bases). CDR3 length: 18 amino acids. Germline CDR1 SEHNR, CDR2 FQNEAQ (reference sequence). V was clipped by 5 bases and J by 2 bases, with 24 bases between them. CDR3 nucleotide sequence: TGTGCCAGCAGCGCACCCCCCCCGACAGTTCCCACGAACTATGGCTACACCTTC. Encoded protein: CASSAPPPTVPTNYGYTF. Supplemented by reference TRBV7-9 and TRBJ1-2, the full variable domain reads DTGVSQNPRHKITKRGQNVTFRCDPISEHNRLYWYRQTLGQGPEFLTYFQNEAQLEKSRLLSDRFSAERPKGSFSTLEIQRTEQGDSAMYLCASSAPPPTVPTNYGYTFGSGTRLTVV.

This clone has just one count. V is TRBV10-1 and J is TRBJ2-1, with D uncertain. CDR3 size: 15 residues. The germline V gene has CDR1 WNHNN and CDR2 SYGVQD (reference sequence). V was trimmed by 10 bases and J by 0 bases, leaving 16 bases between them. Written as DNA, the CDR3 is TGCGCCAAGCGTTATCTGACGAGCTCCTACAATGAGCAGTTCTTC. It specifies CAKRYLTSSYNEQFF.

The V gene is TRBV5-4, the J gene TRBJ1-2, with D tentatively TRBD1 (6 bases). Germline values: CDR1 SGHNT, CDR2 YYREEE (reference sequence). The CDR3 consists of 14 residues. The V end lost 1 base, the J end lost 4 bases, and 11 bases lay between the germline ends. CDR3 DNA sequence: TGTGCCAGCAGCTTGTCGCGGGGGGCCTATGGCTACACCTTC. Encoded protein: CASSLSRGAYGYTF.

The J gene is TRBJ2-5, the V gene TRBV23-1; no reliable D call. TRBV23-1 is reported as an ORF; its role is uncertain. The length of the CDR3 is 16 residues. The germline V and J ends were trimmed by 0 bases and 1 base, with 12 bases remaining between them. CDR3 in amino acids: CASSQSPVTAQETQYF. CDR3 bases: TGCGCCAGCAGTCAATCTCCCGTTACAGCCCAAGAGACCCAGTACTTC.

V usage is TRBV19 and J usage is TRBJ2-1; possible D gene TRBD2, 6 bases. The V gene lost 5 bases and the J gene lost 10 bases, with 9 bases spanning the gap. Germline CDR1 is LNHDA and CDR2 is SQIVND (reference sequence). This CDR3 has 11 amino acids. DNA for the CDR3: TGTGCCAGTAGTGCGGGATCCGAGCAGTTCTTC. This codes for CASSAGSEQFF.

The chain has TRBV7-9 and TRBJ2-5; 7 bases align to TRBD2. V was clipped by 1 base and J by 5 bases; unmatched bases: 4. The CDR3 is made up of 14 amino acids. Germline V lookup: CDR1 SEHNR, CDR2 FQNEAQ (reference sequence). The CDR3 DNA is TGTGCCAGCAGCTTAGAGGGAGGGCGGGAGACCCAGTACTTC. Translated: CASSLEGGRETQYF. Supplemented by reference TRBV7-9 and TRBJ2-5, the full variable domain reads DTGVSQNPRHKITKRGQNVTFRCDPISEHNRLYWYRQTLGQGPEFLTYFQNEAQLEKSRLLSDRFSAERPKGSFSTLEIQRTEQGDSAMYLCASSLEGGRETQYFGPGTRLLVL.

V is TRBV5-3 and J is TRBJ2-7, with TRBD2 matching 11 bases. TRBV5-3 carries the ORF label, with uncertain function. The CDR3 has 14 amino acids. Germline trimming cut 7 bases from V and 2 bases from J; bases unmatched to any gene: 5. The CDR3 sequence: CARLLAGDPYEQYF. DNA for the CDR3: TGTGCCAGACTACTAGCGGGAGACCCCTACGAGCAGTACTTC.

The DNA for the CDR3 is TGTGCCAGTAGTTCAACACCTAATGGGGACTACGAGCAGTACTTC. This translates into CASSSTPNGDYEQYF. The V call is TRBV19, the J call TRBJ2-5; D uncertain. With the DNA end fitting TRBJ2-7 better, the J assignment may be wrong. Germline values: CDR1 LNHDA, CDR2 SQIVND (reference sequence). The CDR3 length is 15 residues.

The genes are TRBV4-1 and TRBJ1-2, with 8 bases that match TRBD1. Unmatched junction bases numbered 7, after V lost 1 base and J lost 6 bases. CDR1 and CDR2 (germline): MGHRA, YSYEKL. This CDR3 region has 15 residues. The chain's CDR3 is CASSQGAGQGHGYTF. The CDR3, as DNA: TGCGCCAGCAGCCAAGGTGCAGGACAGGGCCATGGCTACACCTTC.

This chain uses TRBV4-2 with TRBJ1-2; 9 bases align to TRBD1. The CDR3 length is 14 residues. Trimming removed 5 bases from V and 5 bases from J; junction bases left unmatched: 6. Germline assignment: CDR1 LGHNA and CDR2 YNFKEQ. CDR3 DNA: TGTGCCAGCAGCACCGGGACAGGGCCTTATGGCTACACCTTC. Translated: CASSTGTGPYGYTF.

The gene calls are TRBV6-4 and TRBJ1-1; 7 bases match TRBD1. The CDR3 is 13 residues long. V lost 6 bases and J lost 6; bases outside the gene matches: 7. The germline CDR1 and CDR2 sequences are MRHNA and SNTAGT. Here the CDR3 reads CASRAGQSAEAFF. CDR3 sequence (DNA): TGTGCCAGCAGGGCGGGACAGTCGGCTGAAGCTTTCTTT.

This clone turned up a few times. The chain couples TRBV6-4 to TRBJ2-2; possible D gene TRBD2, 6 bases. The CDR3 sequence is 14 residues long. V lost 3 bases and J lost 3, with 8 bases in between. Per germline, CDR1 MRHNA and CDR2 SNTAGT. CDR3 DNA sequence: TGTGCCAGCAGTGATGGAGGGGACACCGGGGAGCTGTTTTTT. This gives the protein CASSDGGDTGELFF.

The genes are TRBV19 and TRBJ2-1, with a weak D call TRBD2 (5 bases). This CDR3 has 14 amino acids. The ends were cut back, 7 bases at V and 0 bases at J, with 10 bases in the middle. Germline V gene data show CDR1 as LNHDA and CDR2 as SQIVND (reference sequence). Written as DNA, the CDR3 is TGTGCCAGTACTTATGGGAGCTCCTACAATGAGCAGTTCTTC. Translated: CASTYGSSYNEQFF.